This TCR beta chain was identified during a study of CD8 T cells in Susac syndrome. The RNA, roughly 0.45 to 1 ug, was put through reverse transcription using random hexamers. TCR beta CDR3 was amplified by immunoSEQ covering 54 Vbeta and 13 Jbeta. MiXCR was run by TCRdb on the immunoSEQ multiplex PCR reads, yielding one entry per CDR3 protein. Counted here are some 170,000 distinct CDR3 sequences, around 95% occurring once; the ten biggest clones make up 0.12% to 0.15%. The CDR3 has 17 residues. Trimming stripped 7 bases from V and 1 base from J, with 19 bases between. Sequencing of TCR beta, carried out with a high-throughput approach, was applied to CD8+ and CD4+ T cells from the blood. TEMRA cells were enriched by FACS, and CD4+ and CD8+ T cells were negatively isolated.

The chain is built from TRBV12-3 or TRBV12-4 and TRBJ2-2; tentatively, D is TRBD2 (6 bases). Sequencing was done on a sample of CD4+ T cells from PBMCs. The TCR comes from a human donor in good health. The CDR3 coding sequence is TGTGCCAGCAATCGTTTAAAATGGGGAGGGAACACCGGGGAGCTGTTTTTT. Translating gives CASNRLKWGGNTGELFF.